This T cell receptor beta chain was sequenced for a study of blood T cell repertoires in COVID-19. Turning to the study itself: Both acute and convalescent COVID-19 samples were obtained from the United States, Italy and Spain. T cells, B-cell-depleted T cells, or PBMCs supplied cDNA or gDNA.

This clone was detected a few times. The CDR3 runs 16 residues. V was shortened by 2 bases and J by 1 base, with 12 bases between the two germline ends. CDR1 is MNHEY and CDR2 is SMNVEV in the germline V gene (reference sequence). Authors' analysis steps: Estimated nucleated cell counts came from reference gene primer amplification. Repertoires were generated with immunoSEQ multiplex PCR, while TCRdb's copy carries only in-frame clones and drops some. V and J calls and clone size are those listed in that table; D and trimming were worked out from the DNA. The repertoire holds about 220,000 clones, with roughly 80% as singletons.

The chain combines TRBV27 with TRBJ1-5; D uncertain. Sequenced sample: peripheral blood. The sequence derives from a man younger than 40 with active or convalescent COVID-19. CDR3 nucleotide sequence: TGTGCCAGCAGTTTAACCCCGGGGTTAAGCAATCAGCCCCAGCATTTT. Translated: CASSLTPGLSNQPQHF.